These 10 T cell receptor beta chains came from one sample sequenced in a study of cytomegalovirus exposure and HLA in healthy donors. The study ran its PCR with 60 Vbeta and 13 Jbeta primers. TCRdb keeps only in-frame clones here, not all; method: immunoSEQ multiplex PCR. Here the sample spans about 180,000 clones, around three quarters being singletons. Sequencing was done on a sample of PBMCs. Receptors originate from a man between 40 and 49 years old in good health and CMV-seronegative.

With respect to this clone: At one end the junction does not follow the germline gene, possibly because of a read error. The chain has TRBV13 and TRBJ2-5; the match to TRBD2 covers 8 bases. The germline V gene has CDR1 PRHDT and CDR2 FYEKMQ (reference sequence). CDR3 length: 14 residues. CDR3 nucleotides: TGTGCCAGCACCTTAGCGGGGTTCGCGGAGACCCAGTACTTC. It specifies CASTLAGFAETQYF.

The rearrangement joins TRBV7-2 to TRBJ2-7; 12 bases are a match to TRBD2. The junction had 6 bases not matched to a gene; V was cut back by 5 bases and J by 7 bases. The germline gives CDR1 SGHTA, CDR2 FQGNSA. The CDR3 is made up of 14 amino acids. CDR3 nucleotide sequence: TGTGCCAGCAGCCCTCTAGCGGGAGGGAGGGAGCAGTACTTC. Translation: CASSPLAGGREQYF.

This clone showed up just a few times. J is TRBJ1-5 and V is TRBV19; 8 positions agree with TRBD1. CDR1 is LNHDA and CDR2 is SQIVND in the germline V gene (reference sequence). J was trimmed by 4 bases and V by 2 bases; bases with no gene match: 7. CDR3 length equals 16 residues. The CDR3 nucleotides are TGTGCCAGTAGTATACAGGGGGCGCGGAATAATCAGCCCCAGCATTTT. Its translation: CASSIQGARNNQPQHF.

CDR3 loop: CASSISGRENIQYF. CDR3 in DNA: TGTGCCAGTAGTATCTCGGGCAGGGAAAACATTCAGTACTTC. The chain has TRBV19 and TRBJ2-4; TRBD1 might be the D (5 bases). The CDR3 is 14 residues long. Germline V gene data show CDR1 as LNHDA and CDR2 as SQIVND (reference sequence). Trimming stripped 3 bases from V and 5 bases from J, with 11 bases between.

The V and J genes are TRBV29-1 and TRBJ2-1, with TRBD2 matching 13 bases. The V gene end was trimmed by 5 bases and the J gene end by 7 bases; junction bases not matched to a gene: 5. Germline loops: CDR1 SQVTM, CDR2 ANQGSEA. The CDR3 sequence is 14 residues long. This CDR3 reads CSVRTSGGQNEQFF. CDR3 bases: TGCAGCGTTCGGACTAGCGGGGGACAAAATGAGCAGTTCTTC.

V and J are TRBV5-1 and TRBJ1-1; TRBD1 matches 10 bases. CDR1 and CDR2 (germline): SGHRS, YFSETQ. The CDR3 is made up of 14 amino acids. With 3 bases clipped from V and 1 base from J, the junction kept 0 bases outside the gene matches. As DNA, the CDR3 is TGCGCCAGCAGCTGGGACAGGGGGAACACTGAAGCTTTCTTT. It encodes CASSWDRGNTEAFF.

Turning to this clone: Other DNA sequences within the sample encode an identical CDR3. The chain couples TRBV19 to TRBJ1-5; TRBD1 matches 9 bases. J gave up 4 bases and V 5 bases, and 3 bases lay outside the gene matches. The germline CDR1 and CDR2 sequences are LNHDA and SQIVND (reference sequence). CDR3 length equals 14 residues. CDR3 loop: CASSVDRGNQPQHF. The CDR3 DNA is TGTGCCAGTAGTGTTGACAGGGGGAATCAGCCCCAGCATTTT. The complete variable domain, with remaining parts taken from reference TRBV19 and TRBJ1-5, reads DGGITQSPKYLFRKEGQNVTLSCEQNLNHDAMYWYRQDPGQGLRLIYYSQIVNDFQKGDIAEGYSVSREKKESFPLTVTSAQKNPTAFYLCASSVDRGNQPQHFGDGTRLSIL.

This clone was seen a single time. The DNA of the CDR3 is TGTGCCAGCAGCTTAGTCCGGACAGGGCTTATTGAGCAGTTCTTC. It yields the protein CASSLVRTGLIEQFF. The chain employs TRBV7-9 and TRBJ2-1; 8 bases match TRBD1. CDR3 length: 15 residues. V dropped 1 base and J dropped 9; count of bases not matched to a gene: 8. Looked up from germline, CDR1 is SEHNR and CDR2 is FQNEAQ (reference sequence).

This clone was observed a few times. V is TRBV7-2 and J is TRBJ2-1, with 12 nucleotides matching TRBD1. The V segment lost 5 bases and the J segment 5 bases; nucleotides outside the gene matches: 16. The CDR3 sequence is 19 residues long. CDR1 is SGHTA, CDR2 FQGNSA, per germline. The DNA of the CDR3 is TGTGCCAGCAGCGCCCCGGGACAGGGGGCATGGAGTTTAGACAATGAGCAGTTCTTC. Its translation is CASSAPGQGAWSLDNEQFF.

The rearrangement links TRBV2 to TRBJ2-1; no clear D. V shed 6 bases and J shed 2 bases, with 14 bases lying between them. Germline loops: CDR1 SNHLY, CDR2 FYNNEI. This CDR3 region has 15 residues. In DNA, the CDR3 is TGTGCCAGCAGCCGCCAGGCCACCGCCTACAATGAGCAGTTCTTC. Translating it yields CASSRQATAYNEQFF.